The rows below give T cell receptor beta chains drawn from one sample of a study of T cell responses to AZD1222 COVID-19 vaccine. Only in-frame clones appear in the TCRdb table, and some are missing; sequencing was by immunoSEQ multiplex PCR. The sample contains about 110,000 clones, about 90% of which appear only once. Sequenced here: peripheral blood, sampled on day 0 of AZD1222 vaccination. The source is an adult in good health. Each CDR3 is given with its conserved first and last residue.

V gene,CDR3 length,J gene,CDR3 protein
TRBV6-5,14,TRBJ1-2,CASSSGQGAPGYTF
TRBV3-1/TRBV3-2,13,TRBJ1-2,CASSLTGDDGYTF
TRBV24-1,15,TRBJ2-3,CATSDFGTGEDTQYF
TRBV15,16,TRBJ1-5,CATSTGPLRINQPQHF
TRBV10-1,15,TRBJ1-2,CASSELPGGQDGYTF
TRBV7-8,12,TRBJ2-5,CASSLGGGTQYF
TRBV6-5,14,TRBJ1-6,CASGGGDLNSPLHF
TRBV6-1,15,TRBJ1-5,CASSEEEGSNQPQHF
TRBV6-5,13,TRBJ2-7,CASSPPPGEKQYF
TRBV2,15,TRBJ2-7,CASSVRDSPTYEQYF
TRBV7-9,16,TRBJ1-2,CASSLDDVRKNHGYTF
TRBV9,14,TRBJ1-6,CASSVGGENSPLHF
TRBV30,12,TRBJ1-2,CAWTGGDRGYTF
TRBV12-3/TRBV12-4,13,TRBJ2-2,CASSLWDTGELFF
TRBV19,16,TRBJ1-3,CASSTTGTSMGNTIYF
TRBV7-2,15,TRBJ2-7,CASSLEWGSSYEQYF
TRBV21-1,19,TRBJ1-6,CASTPSDREGTRLNSPLHF
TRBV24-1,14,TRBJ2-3,CATSRTGGTDTQYF
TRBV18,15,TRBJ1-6,CASSPNRARNSPLHF
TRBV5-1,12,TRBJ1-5,CATPGRSQPQHF
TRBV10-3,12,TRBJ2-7,CAIRGQAYEQYF
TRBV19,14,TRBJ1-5,CASKSGQGDQPQHF
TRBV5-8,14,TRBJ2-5,CASSLEGSAETQYF
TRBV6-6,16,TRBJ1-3,CASSRQGTHSGNTIYF